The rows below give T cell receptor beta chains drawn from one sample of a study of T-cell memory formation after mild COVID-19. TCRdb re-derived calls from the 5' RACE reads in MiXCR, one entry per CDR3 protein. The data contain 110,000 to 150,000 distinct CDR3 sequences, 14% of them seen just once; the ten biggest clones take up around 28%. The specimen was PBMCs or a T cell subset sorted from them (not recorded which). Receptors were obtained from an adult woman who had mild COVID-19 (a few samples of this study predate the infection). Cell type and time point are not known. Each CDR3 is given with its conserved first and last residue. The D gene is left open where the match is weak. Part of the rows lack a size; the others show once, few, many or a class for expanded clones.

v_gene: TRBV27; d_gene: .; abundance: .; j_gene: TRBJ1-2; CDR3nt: TGTGCCAGCTTCAGGGCGGGGGATGGCTACACCTTC; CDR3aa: CASFRAGDGYTF
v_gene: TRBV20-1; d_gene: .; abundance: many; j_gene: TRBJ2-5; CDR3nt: TGCAGTCAGAGACCCAGGGGCGGGGGAGAGACCCAGTACTTC; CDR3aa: CSQRPRGGGETQYF
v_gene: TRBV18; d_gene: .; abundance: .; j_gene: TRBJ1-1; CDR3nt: TGTGCCAGCTCACCAACGGGGAGGGACACTGAAGCTTTCTTT; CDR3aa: CASSPTGRDTEAFF
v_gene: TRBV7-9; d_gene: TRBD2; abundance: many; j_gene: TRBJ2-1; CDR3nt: TGTGCCAGCAGCTTAGATTTGACTAGCGGGAGTGGCGATGAGCAGTTCTTC; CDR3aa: CASSLDLTSGSGDEQFF
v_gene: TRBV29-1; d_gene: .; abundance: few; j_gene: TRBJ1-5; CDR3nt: TGCAGCGTTGGTCCCCAGCCCCAGCATTTT; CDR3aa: CSVGPQPQHF
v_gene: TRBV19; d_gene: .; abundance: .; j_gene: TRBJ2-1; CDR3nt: TGTGCCAGTAGTATTTTGATAGCGGATTACAATGAGCAGTTCTTC; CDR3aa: CASSILIADYNEQFF
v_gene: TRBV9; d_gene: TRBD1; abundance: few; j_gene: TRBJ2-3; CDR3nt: TGTGCCAGCAGCGCGCTCCGGGACAGGGAAACAGATACGCAGTATTTT; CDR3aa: CASSALRDRETDTQYF
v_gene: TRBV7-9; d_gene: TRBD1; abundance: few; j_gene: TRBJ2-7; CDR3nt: TGTGCCAGCAGCTCACAGGGGGAGGTCTACGAGCAGTACTTC; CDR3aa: CASSSQGEVYEQYF
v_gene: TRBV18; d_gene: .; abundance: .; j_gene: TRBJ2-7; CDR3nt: TGTGCCAGCTCACCACCGGGTTTATTCCCCTACGAGCAGTACTTC; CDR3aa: CASSPPGLFPYEQYF
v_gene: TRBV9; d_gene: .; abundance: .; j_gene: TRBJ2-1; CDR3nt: TGTGCCAGCAGCCCCGGGGACTTACCCAATGAGCAGTTCTTC; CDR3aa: CASSPGDLPNEQFF
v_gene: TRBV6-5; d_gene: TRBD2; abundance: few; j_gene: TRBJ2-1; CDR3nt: TGTGCCAGCAGTTCACCGAGCTACTATACTAGCGGGAGGGACAATGAGCAGTTCTTC; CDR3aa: CASSSPSYYTSGRDNEQFF
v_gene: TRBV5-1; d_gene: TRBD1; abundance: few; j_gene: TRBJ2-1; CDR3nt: TGCGCCAGCAGCCCGGACTTTTTAGGGGGACAGGGGTCCTACAATGAGCAGTTCTTC; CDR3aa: CASSPDFLGGQGSYNEQFF
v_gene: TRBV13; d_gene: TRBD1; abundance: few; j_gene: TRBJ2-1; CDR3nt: TGTGCCAGCAGCTTATCGGACAGGGGGCTAGGCTACAATGAGCAGTTCTTC; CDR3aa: CASSLSDRGLGYNEQFF
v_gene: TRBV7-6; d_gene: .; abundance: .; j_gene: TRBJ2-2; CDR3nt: TGTGCCAGCAGCTTAGGCAGCGGGGAGCTGTTTTTT; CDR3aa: CASSLGSGELFF
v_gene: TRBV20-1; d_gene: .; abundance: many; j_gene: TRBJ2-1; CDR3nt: TGCAGTGCTACCCGGGCGAAAGTCCCCTACAATGAGCAGTTCTTC; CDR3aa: CSATRAKVPYNEQFF
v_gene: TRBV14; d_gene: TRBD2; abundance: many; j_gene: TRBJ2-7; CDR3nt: TGTGCCAGCAGCCAAATAACCGGGACTAGCGGGAGCTACGAGCAGTACTTC; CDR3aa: CASSQITGTSGSYEQYF
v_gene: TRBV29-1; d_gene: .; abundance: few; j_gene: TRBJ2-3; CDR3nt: TGCAGCGTTGAACAGGCGCCAGATACGCAGTATTTT; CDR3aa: CSVEQAPDTQYF
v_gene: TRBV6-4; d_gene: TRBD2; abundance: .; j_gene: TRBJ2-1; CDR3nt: TGTGCCAGCAGTACCGGGACTAGCGAATACAATGAGCAGTTCTTC; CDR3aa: CASSTGTSEYNEQFF
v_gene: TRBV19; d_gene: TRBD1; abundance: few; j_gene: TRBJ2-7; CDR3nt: TGTGCCAGTAGTCTTACAGGGGAACCAACCTACGAGCAGTACTTC; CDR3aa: CASSLTGEPTYEQYF
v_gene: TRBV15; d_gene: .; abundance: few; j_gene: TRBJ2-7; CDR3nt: TGTGCCACCAGCGAGCGCGGGTCCTACGAGCAGTACTTC; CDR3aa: CATSERGSYEQYF
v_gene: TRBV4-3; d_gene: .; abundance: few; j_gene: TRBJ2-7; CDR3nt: TGCGCCAGCAGCCAAGATCGGGGCGAGCAGTACTTC; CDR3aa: CASSQDRGEQYF
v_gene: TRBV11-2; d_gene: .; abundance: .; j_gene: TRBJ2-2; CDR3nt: TGTGCCAGCAGCTTGTTACGGAGTCGGGCCACCGGGGAGCTGTTTTTT; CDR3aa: CASSLLRSRATGELFF
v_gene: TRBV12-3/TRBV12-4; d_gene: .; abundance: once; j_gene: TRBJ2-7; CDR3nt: TGTGCCAGCAGTTTGGTGGGTGGGGATACCGAGCAGTACTTC; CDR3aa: CASSLVGGDTEQYF
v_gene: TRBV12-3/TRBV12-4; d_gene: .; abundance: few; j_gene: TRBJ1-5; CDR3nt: TGTGCCAGCAGCCAGGGCGATCAGCCCCAGCATTTT; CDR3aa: CASSQGDQPQHF
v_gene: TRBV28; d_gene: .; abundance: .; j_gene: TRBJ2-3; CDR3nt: TGTGCCAGCAGTTTTCGTCGGGGCCCCAGCACAGATACGCAGTATTTT; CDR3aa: CASSFRRGPSTDTQYF
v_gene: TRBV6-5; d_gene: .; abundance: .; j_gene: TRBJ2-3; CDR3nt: TGTGCCAGCAGTTACCTCCCGACCCCGGGGGATACGCAGTATTTT; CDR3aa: CASSYLPTPGDTQYF
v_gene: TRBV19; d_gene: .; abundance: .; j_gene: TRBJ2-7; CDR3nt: TGTGCCAGTAGTATAGGGACCTACGAGCAGTACTTC; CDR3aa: CASSIGTYEQYF
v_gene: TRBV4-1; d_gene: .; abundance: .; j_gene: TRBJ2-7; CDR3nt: TGCGCCAGCAGCCCCCCCTCAGCGGTCTACGAGCAGTACTTC; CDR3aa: CASSPPSAVYEQYF
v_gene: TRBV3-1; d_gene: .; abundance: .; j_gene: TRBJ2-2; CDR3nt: TGTGCCAGCAGCCACCGGGACCCTGCCCCCGGGGAGCTGTTTTTT; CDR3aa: CASSHRDPAPGELFF
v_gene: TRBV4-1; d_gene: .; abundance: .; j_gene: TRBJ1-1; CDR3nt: TGCGCCAGCAGCCCCCAGATGAACACTGAAGCTTTCTTT; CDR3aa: CASSPQMNTEAFF
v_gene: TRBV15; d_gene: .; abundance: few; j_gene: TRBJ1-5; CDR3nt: TGTGCCACCAGCGCTGGGAGCAATAGCAATCAGCCCCAGCATTTT; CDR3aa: CATSAGSNSNQPQHF
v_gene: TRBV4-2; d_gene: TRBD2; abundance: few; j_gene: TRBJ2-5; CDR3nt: TGTGCCAGCAGCCAGATAGCGGGAGATAGTGAGACCCAGTACTTC; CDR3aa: CASSQIAGDSETQYF
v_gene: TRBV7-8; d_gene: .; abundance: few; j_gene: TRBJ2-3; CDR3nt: TGTGCCAGCAGCTTAAGTCTCGGGCATCCTAGGGATACGCAGTATTTT; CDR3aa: CASSLSLGHPRDTQYF
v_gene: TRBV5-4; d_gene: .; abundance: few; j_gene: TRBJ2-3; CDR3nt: TGTGCCAGCAGCTTTTCTCTCGCAGGACCCGGGGTGGATACGCAGTATTTT; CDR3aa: CASSFSLAGPGVDTQYF
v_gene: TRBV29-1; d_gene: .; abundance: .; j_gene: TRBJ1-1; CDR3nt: TGCAGCGTTGTTCAGGTCGCTGAAGCTTTCTTT; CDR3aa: CSVVQVAEAFF
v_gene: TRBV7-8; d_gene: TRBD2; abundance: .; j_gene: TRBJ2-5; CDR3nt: TGTGCCAGCAGCCCCGGACTAGCGGGGCCCTTGAGGGAGACCCAGTACTTC; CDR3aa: CASSPGLAGPLRETQYF
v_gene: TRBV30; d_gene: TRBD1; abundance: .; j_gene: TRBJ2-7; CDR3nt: TGTGCCCGGGAAGCGGGGACAGGGGGGTTCGAGCAGTACTTC; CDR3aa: CAREAGTGGFEQYF
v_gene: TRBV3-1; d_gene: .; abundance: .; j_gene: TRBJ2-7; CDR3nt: TGTGCCAGCAGCCAAGATCTAGGTCTCTACGAGCAGTACTTC; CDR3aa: CASSQDLGLYEQYF
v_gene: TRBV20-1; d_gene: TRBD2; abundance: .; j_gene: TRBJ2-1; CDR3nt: TGCAGTGCTAGAGGACCTGGTAGCGGGATAATCGCCCTCGACTCCTACAATGAGCAGTTCTTC; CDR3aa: CSARGPGSGIIALDSYNEQFF
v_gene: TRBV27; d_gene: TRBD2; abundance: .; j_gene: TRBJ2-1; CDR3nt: TGTGCCAGCAGTCTGCTAGCGGGGGGCTTCTATGAGCAGTTCTTC; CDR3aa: CASSLLAGGFYEQFF
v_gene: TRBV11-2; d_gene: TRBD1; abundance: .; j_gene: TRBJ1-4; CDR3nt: TGTGCCAGCAGCGGCGACAGGGCCCTTTATGAAAAACTGTTTTTT; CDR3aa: CASSGDRALYEKLFF
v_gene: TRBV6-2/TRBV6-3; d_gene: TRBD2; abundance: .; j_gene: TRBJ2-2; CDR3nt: TGTGCCAGCAGTTACCCTGGACTAGCTTCGTCTACCGGGGAGCTGTTTTTT; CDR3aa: CASSYPGLASSTGELFF
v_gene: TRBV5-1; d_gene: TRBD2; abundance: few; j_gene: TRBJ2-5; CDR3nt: TGCGCCAGCAGCTTGTTCGCGGGAGAAGGAGAGACCCAGTACTTC; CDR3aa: CASSLFAGEGETQYF
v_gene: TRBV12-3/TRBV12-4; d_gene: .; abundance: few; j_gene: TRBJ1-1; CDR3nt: TGTGCCAGCAGTATGGGCCCGATGGGCACTGAAGCTTTCTTT; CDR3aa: CASSMGPMGTEAFF
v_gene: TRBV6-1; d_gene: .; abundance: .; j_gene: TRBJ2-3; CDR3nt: TGTGCCACCCTAAGGGGGTCGGATCCAGATACGCAGTATTTT; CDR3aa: CATLRGSDPDTQYF
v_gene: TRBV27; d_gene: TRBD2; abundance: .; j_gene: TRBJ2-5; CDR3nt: TGTGCCAGCAGTGCGGGAGTGGGTTTGGAAGAGACCCAGTACTTC; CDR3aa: CASSAGVGLEETQYF
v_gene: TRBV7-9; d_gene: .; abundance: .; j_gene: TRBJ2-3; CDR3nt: TGTGCCAGCAGGGCAAGCACAGATACGCAGTATTTT; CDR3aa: CASRASTDTQYF
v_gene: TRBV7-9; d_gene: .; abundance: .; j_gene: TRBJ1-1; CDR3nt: TGTGCCAGCAGCTTATTGGTGGGTCAGAACACTGAAGCTTTCTTT; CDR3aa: CASSLLVGQNTEAFF
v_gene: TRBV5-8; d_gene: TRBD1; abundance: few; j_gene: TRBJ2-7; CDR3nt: TGTGCCAGCAGGGAAAGGGACAGGGTCTACGAGCAGTACTTC; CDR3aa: CASRERDRVYEQYF
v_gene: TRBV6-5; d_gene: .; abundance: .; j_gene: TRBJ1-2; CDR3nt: TGTGCCAGCAGTTACGCACCATCATATTACTATGGCTACACCTTC; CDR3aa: CASSYAPSYYYGYTF
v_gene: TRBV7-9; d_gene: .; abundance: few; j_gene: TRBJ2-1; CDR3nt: TGTGCCAGCAGTTCGGCCGCAACTAGCTCCTACAATGAGCAGTTCTTC; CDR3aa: CASSSAATSSYNEQFF
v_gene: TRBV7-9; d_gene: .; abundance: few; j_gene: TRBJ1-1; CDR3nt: TGTGCCAGCAGCTTCCACTTGAACACTGAAGCTTTCTTT; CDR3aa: CASSFHLNTEAFF
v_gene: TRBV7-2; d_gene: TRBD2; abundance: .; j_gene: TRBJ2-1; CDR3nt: TGTGCCAGCAGCTTACGGGGCGGGGGGGCAATAGCCTACCAAGGACAGTTCTTC; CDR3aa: CASSLRGGGAIAYQGQFF
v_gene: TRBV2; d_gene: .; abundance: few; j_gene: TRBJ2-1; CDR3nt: TGTGCCAGCACCCTAGGACAGGGCGGGAGCAATGAGCAGTTCTTC; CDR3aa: CASTLGQGGSNEQFF
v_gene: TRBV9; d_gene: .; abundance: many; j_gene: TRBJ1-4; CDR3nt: TGTGCCAGCAGCCCCGGCGGTGCAACTAATGAAAAACTGTTTTTT; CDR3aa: CASSPGGATNEKLFF